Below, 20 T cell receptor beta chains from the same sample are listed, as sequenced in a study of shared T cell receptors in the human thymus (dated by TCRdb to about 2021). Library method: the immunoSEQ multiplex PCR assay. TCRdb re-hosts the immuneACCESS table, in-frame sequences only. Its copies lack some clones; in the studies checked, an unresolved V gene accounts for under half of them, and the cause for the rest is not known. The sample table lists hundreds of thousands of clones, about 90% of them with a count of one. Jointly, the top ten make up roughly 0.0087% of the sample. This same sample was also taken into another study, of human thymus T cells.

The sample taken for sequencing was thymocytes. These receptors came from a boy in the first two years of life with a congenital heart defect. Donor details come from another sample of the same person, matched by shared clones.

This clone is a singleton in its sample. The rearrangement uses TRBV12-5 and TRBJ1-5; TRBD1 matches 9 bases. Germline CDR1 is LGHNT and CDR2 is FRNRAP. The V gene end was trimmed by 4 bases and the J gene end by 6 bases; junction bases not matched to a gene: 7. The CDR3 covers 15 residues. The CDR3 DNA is TGTGCTAGTGGTTCGACAGGGGGATCAGCTCAGCCCCAGCATTTT. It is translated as CASGSTGGSAQPQHF.

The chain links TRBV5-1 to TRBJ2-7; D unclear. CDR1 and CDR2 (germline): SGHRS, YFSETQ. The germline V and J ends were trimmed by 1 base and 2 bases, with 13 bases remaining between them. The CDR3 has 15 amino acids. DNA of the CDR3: TGCGCCAGCAGCTTGTGGGCCGGCCCAACCTACGAGCAGTACTTC. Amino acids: CASSLWAGPTYEQYF.

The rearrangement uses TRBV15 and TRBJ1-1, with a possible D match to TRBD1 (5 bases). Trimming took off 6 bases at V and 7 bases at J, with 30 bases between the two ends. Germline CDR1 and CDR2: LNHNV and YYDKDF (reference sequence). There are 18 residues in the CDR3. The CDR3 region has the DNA TGTGCCACCAGACCCACAGCTGGGCACACAAAGGGGAAAATTGAAGCTTTCTTT. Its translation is CATRPTAGHTKGKIEAFF.

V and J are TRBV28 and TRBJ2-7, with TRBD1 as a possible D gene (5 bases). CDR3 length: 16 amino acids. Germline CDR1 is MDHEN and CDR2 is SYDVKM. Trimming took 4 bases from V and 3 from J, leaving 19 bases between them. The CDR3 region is CASSWTRHAGDYEQYF. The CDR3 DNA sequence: TGTGCCAGCAGTTGGACACGACACGCTGGGGACTACGAGCAGTACTTC.

The CDR3 region is CASSGRWFWGEKLFF. The CDR3 region has the DNA TGTGCCAGCAGCGGGAGGTGGTTTTGGGGTGAAAAACTGTTTTTT. V usage is TRBV11-2 and J usage is TRBJ1-4; no clear D. The length of the CDR3 is 15 residues. Deletions cut 5 bases from V and 7 bases from J, with 17 bases between. The germline V gene has CDR1 SGHAT and CDR2 FQNNGV.

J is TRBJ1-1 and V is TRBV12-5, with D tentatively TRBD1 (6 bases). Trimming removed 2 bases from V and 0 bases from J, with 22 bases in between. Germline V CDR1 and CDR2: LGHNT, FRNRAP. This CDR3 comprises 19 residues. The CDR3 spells CASGLNNRVGILVNTEAFF. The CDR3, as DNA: TGTGCTAGTGGTTTGAATAACAGGGTTGGTATCCTAGTGAACACTGAAGCTTTCTTT.

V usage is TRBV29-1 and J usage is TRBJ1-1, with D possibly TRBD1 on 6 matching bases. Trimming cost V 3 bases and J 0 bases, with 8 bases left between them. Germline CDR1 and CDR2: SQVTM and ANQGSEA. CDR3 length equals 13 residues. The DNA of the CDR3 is TGCAGCGTTGAGCGACAGGTGAACACTGAAGCTTTCTTT. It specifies CSVERQVNTEAFF.

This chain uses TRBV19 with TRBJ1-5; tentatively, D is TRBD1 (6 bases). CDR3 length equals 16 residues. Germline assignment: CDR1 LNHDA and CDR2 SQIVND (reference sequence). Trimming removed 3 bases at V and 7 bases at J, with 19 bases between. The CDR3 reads CASSMGGPPFRQPQHF. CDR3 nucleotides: TGTGCCAGTAGTATGGGGGGGCCGCCATTCCGGCAGCCCCAGCATTTT.

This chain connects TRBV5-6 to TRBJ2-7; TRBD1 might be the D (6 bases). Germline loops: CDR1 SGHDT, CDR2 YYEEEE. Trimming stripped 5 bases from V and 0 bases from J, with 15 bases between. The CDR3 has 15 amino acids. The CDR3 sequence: CASSDTGISSYEQYF. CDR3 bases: TGTGCCAGCAGTGATACAGGGATTTCCTCCTACGAGCAGTACTTC.

The CDR3: CASSLDPTGYEQYF. CDR3 DNA: TGTGCCAGCAGCTTGGATCCCACAGGGTACGAGCAGTACTTC. V and J are TRBV5-5 and TRBJ2-7; D perhaps matches TRBD1 (6 bases). Trimming took off 0 bases at V and 4 bases at J, with 11 bases between the two ends. There are 14 residues in the CDR3. The germline CDR1 and CDR2 sequences are SGHKS and YYEKEE (reference sequence).

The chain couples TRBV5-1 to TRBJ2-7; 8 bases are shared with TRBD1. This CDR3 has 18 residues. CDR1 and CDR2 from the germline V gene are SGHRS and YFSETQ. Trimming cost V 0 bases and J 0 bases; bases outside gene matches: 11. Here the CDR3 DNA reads TGCGCCAGCAGCTTGGCCCTCCCTCGGACAGGGCGCTCCTACGAGCAGTACTTC. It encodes CASSLALPRTGRSYEQYF.

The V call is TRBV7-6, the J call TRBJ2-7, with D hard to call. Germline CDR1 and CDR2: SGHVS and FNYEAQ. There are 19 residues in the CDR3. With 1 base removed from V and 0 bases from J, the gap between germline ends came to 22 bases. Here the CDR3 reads CASSLGWASDASSSYEQYF. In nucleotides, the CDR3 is TGTGCCAGCAGCTTAGGATGGGCGTCAGACGCTTCAAGCTCCTACGAGCAGTACTTC.

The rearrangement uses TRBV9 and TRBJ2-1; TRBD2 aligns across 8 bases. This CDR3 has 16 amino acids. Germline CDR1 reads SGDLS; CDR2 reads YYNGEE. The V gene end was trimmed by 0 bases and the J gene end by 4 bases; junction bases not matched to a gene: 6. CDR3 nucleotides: TGTGCCAGCAGCGTAGGGAAAGCGGGGGTTTACAATGAGCAGTTCTTC. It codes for CASSVGKAGVYNEQFF.

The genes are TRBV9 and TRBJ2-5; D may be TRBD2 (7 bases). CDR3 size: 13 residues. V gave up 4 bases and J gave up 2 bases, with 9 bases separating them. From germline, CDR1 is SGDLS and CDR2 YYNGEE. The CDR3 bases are TGTGCCAGCAGCCGGGGGGCACAAGAGACCCAGTACTTC. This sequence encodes CASSRGAQETQYF.

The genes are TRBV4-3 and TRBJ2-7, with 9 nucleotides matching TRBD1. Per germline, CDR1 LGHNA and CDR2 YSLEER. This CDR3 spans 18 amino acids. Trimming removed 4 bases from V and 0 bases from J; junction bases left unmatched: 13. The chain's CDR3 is CASSPARGDRESSYEQYF. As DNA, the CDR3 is TGCGCCAGCAGCCCCGCACGGGGGGACAGGGAGAGCTCCTACGAGCAGTACTTC.

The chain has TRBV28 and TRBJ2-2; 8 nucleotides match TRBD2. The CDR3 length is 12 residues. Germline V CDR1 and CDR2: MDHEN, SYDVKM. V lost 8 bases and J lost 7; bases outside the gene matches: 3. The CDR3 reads CASSAGDGELFF. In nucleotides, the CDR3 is TGTGCCAGCTCAGCGGGAGACGGGGAGCTGTTTTTT.

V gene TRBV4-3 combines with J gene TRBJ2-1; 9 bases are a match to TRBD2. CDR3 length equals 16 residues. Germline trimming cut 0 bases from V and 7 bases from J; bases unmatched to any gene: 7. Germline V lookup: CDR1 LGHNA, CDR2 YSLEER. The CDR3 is CASSQEKREEVNEQFF. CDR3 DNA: TGCGCCAGCAGCCAAGAGAAGCGGGAGGAGGTAAATGAGCAGTTCTTC.

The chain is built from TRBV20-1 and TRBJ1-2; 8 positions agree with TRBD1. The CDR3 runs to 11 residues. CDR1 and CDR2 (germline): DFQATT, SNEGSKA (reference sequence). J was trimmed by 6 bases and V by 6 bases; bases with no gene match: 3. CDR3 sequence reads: CSAVDRDGYTF. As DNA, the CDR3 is TGCAGTGCCGTGGACAGGGATGGCTACACCTTC.

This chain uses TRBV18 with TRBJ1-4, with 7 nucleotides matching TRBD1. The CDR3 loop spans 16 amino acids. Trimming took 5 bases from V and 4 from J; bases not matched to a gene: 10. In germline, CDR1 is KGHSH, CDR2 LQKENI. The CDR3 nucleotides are TGTGCCAGCTCAGACGGCACGGGACAGCATAATGAAAAACTGTTTTTT. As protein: CASSDGTGQHNEKLFF.

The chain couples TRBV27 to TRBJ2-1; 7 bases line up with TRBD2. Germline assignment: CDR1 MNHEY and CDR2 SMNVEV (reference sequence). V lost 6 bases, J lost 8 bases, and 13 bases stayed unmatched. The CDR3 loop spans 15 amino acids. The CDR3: CASSEPGEGLDEQFF. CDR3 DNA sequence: TGTGCCAGCAGCGAACCGGGGGAGGGTCTGGATGAGCAGTTCTTC.